A selection of T cell receptor beta chains follows, all from one sample in a study of T cells in narcolepsy. Method: immunoSEQ multiplex PCR; TCRdb's copy keeps in-frame clones and lacks some. The sample contains tens of thousands of clones, around 80% of which appear only once. Sequenced: memory (CD45RA-) CD4+ T cells from blood. These TCRs come from a human donor in good health. CDR3s include the opening cysteine and the closing phenylalanine or tryptophan. Each record gives: V gene, J gene, D gene, clone size, CDR3 DNA, CDR3 protein. D genes are given only for firm matches. Clone size is stated in some rows and not others, as once, few, many or a class when expanded.

>TRBV20-1|TRBJ2-7|-|-
TGCAGTGCAACCAAGCGGGAGCAGTACTTC
CSATKREQYF
>TRBV30|TRBJ2-7|-|few
TGTGCCTGGAGTGTAATCGGGCTCACCTACGAGCAGTACTTC
CAWSVIGLTYEQYF
>TRBV1|TRBJ2-1|-|-
TGCACCAGCAGCCAAGATACCGGACTAGCGGGGGACCGCTCCTACAATGAGCAGTTCTTC
CTSSQDTGLAGDRSYNEQFF
>TRBV5-5|TRBJ2-7|-|-
TGTGCCAGCAGTTATCTAGCGTCAACCTACGAGCAGTACTTC
CASSYLASTYEQYF
>TRBV5-1|TRBJ1-5|-|few
TGCGCCAGCAGCCCGGGGACGGGGGGGTATCAGCCCCAGCATTTT
CASSPGTGGYQPQHF
>TRBV7-9|TRBJ1-6|-|-
TGTGCCAGCAGCTTAGTCGGGGAATCAGTCCTACCCCTCCACTTT
CASSLVGESVLPLHF
>TRBV4-2|TRBJ2-1|TRBD2|-
TGTGCCAGCAGCCAGACTAGCGGGAGGGAGAATGAGCAGTTCTTC
CASSQTSGRENEQFF
>TRBV19|TRBJ2-3|-|-
TGTGCCAGTAGTATATGGGCAGGAGTCACAGATACGCAGTATTTT
CASSIWAGVTDTQYF
>TRBV11-2|TRBJ2-7|-|-
TGTGCCAGCAGCTTATCTGGGGGGCGAATTCCCTACGAGCAGTACTTC
CASSLSGGRIPYEQYF
>TRBV7-9|TRBJ1-1|-|-
TGTGCCAGCAACATCCCCACCACGGTGGGGACTGAAGCTTTCTTT
CASNIPTTVGTEAFF
>TRBV15|TRBJ1-3|-|-
TGTGCCACCAGCAGAGACAGGGCCTCTGGAAACACCATATATTTT
CATSRDRASGNTIYF
>TRBV28|TRBJ2-1|-|-
TGTGCCAGCACCCGAGGCTCCTACAATGAGCAGTTCTTC
CASTRGSYNEQFF
>TRBV9|TRBJ2-1|-|-
TGTGCCAGCAGCCCCCAGGACGGGAACAATGAGCAGTTCTTC
CASSPQDGNNEQFF
>TRBV7-2|TRBJ2-1|-|-
TGTGCCAGCAGCTTATCGGGCCAAGCGAACAATGAGCAGTTCTTC
CASSLSGQANNEQFF
>TRBV7-3|TRBJ2-1|TRBD2|-
TGTGCCAGCAGCGGGTTAGCGGGAGACGAGCAGTTCTTC
CASSGLAGDEQFF
>TRBV6-6|TRBJ2-2|-|few
TGTGCCAGCAGTTGGGGCACCGGGGAGCTGTTTTTT
CASSWGTGELFF
>TRBV5-6|TRBJ1-4|-|-
TGTGCCAGCAGCTTAACGGTTGGAACGGTTAATGAAAAACTGTTTTTT
CASSLTVGTVNEKLFF
>TRBV5-1|TRBJ2-7|-|-
TGCGCCAGCAGCCCGCAGGGGTACGAGCAGTACTTC
CASSPQGYEQYF
>TRBV5-1|TRBJ2-2|TRBD2|-
TGCGCCAGCAGCTTGGGCGGACTAGCGGGAGCTGTCGGGGAGCTGTTTTTT
CASSLGGLAGAVGELFF
>TRBV2|TRBJ2-3|-|-
TGTGCCAGCAGTGAAGAAGCTCGGACGCAGTATTTT
CASSEEARTQYF
>TRBV6-5|TRBJ2-7|TRBD1|-
TGTGCCAGCAGTTACGGGCAGGGGGCAAACGAGCAGTACTTC
CASSYGQGANEQYF
>TRBV6-4|TRBJ2-7|-|-
TGTGCCAGCCCGGAGGGTAGGGGTCACGAGCAGTACTTC
CASPEGRGHEQYF
>TRBV18|TRBJ1-5|TRBD1|-
TGTGCCAGCTGTTCAGGGGGAGATCAGCCCCAGCATTTT
CASCSGGDQPQHF
>TRBV28|TRBJ2-5|-|-
TGTGCCAGCAGTTTCGGTCATCAAGAGACCCAGTACTTC
CASSFGHQETQYF
>TRBV19|TRBJ2-1|TRBD1|-
TGTGCCAGTAGTACCGGACAGGGCTACAATGAGCAGTTCTTC
CASSTGQGYNEQFF
>TRBV5-8|TRBJ1-6|TRBD1|-
TGTGCCAGCAGCCTGGGCGGACAGGGTAGTTCACCCCTCCACTTT
CASSLGGQGSSPLHF
>TRBV4-3|TRBJ2-7|TRBD2|-
TGCGCCAGCAGCCCCCGGAGGCCCTCGGCGGGGGGCTACGAGCAGTACTTC
CASSPRRPSAGGYEQYF
>TRBV19|TRBJ2-6|-|-
TGTGCCAGTAGTATTGGGGGATCTGGGGCCAACGTCCTGACTTTC
CASSIGGSGANVLTF
>TRBV11-2|TRBJ2-7|TRBD2|-
TGTGCCAGCAGCCCCGGGGGGTCCAGCTACGAGCAGTACTTC
CASSPGGSSYEQYF
>TRBV28|TRBJ1-5|-|-
TGTGCCAGCAATCGGAACAATCAGCCCCAGCATTTT
CASNRNNQPQHF
>TRBV28|TRBJ2-3|TRBD2|-
TGTGCCAGCAGTTCTAGGGCGGGAGCGGGGGCGGATACGCAGTATTTT
CASSSRAGAGADTQYF
>TRBV7-3|TRBJ1-6|-|-
TGTGCCAGCAGCTTAGGAAGGTCAGCCTATAATTCACCCCTCCACTTT
CASSLGRSAYNSPLHF
>TRBV28|TRBJ2-1|TRBD2|-
TGTGCCAGCAGTCCGGGGACTACCTTGAAGTACAATGAGCAGTTCTTC
CASSPGTTLKYNEQFF
>TRBV20-1|TRBJ1-2|TRBD1|few
TGCAGTCGGGGTACAGGGGCTGGCTACACCTTC
CSRGTGAGYTF
>TRBV7-6|TRBJ2-1|TRBD2|-
TGTGCCAGCAGCCGAAGACTAGCGGGGTTCTCCTACAATGAGCAGTTCTTC
CASSRRLAGFSYNEQFF
>TRBV2|TRBJ1-3|-|few
TGTGCCATCCACAGGTACTCTGGAAACACCATATATTTT
CAIHRYSGNTIYF
>TRBV13|TRBJ2-7|-|-
TGTGCCAGCAGCTTCTTTAGGGGCCACGAGCAGTACTTC
CASSFFRGHEQYF
>TRBV2|TRBJ2-2|-|-
TGTGCCAGCAGCGTGATTAGCCCGAGGGACACCGGGGAGCTGTTTTTT
CASSVISPRDTGELFF
>TRBV5-1|TRBJ1-2|-|-
TGCGCCAGCAGCTTGGAGTTAGCGGGAGGCTACACCTTC
CASSLELAGGYTF
>TRBV2|TRBJ2-2|-|-
TGTGCCAGCAGTGTTGTAAAGGGCAGCACCGGGGAGCTGTTTTTT
CASSVVKGSTGELFF
>TRBV9|TRBJ2-5|TRBD1|-
TGTGCCAGCAGCCTTCATCCCGGGACAGGGGGTAGGGCGGAGACCCAGTACTTC
CASSLHPGTGGRAETQYF
>TRBV7-9|TRBJ2-1|TRBD2|-
TGTGCCAGCAGACCCCTTGGACTAGCGGGAGGGCCCAGTGAGCAGTTCTTC
CASRPLGLAGGPSEQFF
>TRBV19|TRBJ2-5|TRBD1|-
TGTGCCAGTAGTAAAATCGGACAGGGGCAGGGAGAGACCCAGTACTTC
CASSKIGQGQGETQYF
>TRBV6-5|TRBJ1-1|-|-
TGTGCCAGCAGCCCACAGGGGAACACTGAAGCTTTCTTT
CASSPQGNTEAFF
>TRBV7-9|TRBJ1-1|-|-
TGTGCCAGCAGCTTAGACCTGCACACTGAAGCTTTCTTT
CASSLDLHTEAFF
>TRBV27|TRBJ1-1|-|-
TGTGCCAGCAGTTTAAGCCGTGGGACTGAAGCTTTCTTT
CASSLSRGTEAFF